This entry concerns a single TCR beta chain. Its antigen is as yet unknown. This record comes from a study of cytomegalovirus exposure and HLA in healthy donors. General study points: It was assumed in the presence/absence analyses that sequencing depth was roughly uniform across donors. Highest at DRB1 and lowest at HLA-C, TCR association rates differed among HLA loci in a later analysis.

The donors comprised healthy bone marrow donors. Donors sampled were nominally healthy, though unrecorded immune exposures were likely. PCR involved 60 Vbeta and 13 Jbeta primers. Here immunoSEQ multiplex PCR was the method, and the copy in TCRdb shows in-frame clones only, minus some. The table includes tens of thousands of clones, about three quarters detected once. CDR3 length: 16 amino acids. Germline V gene sequence: CDR1 MNHEY, CDR2 SVGAGI. V was cut by 0 bases and J by 1 base, with 12 bases left in between. The V call is TRBV6-5, the J call TRBJ2-5; D call uncertain. The TCR originated in a man younger than 30 in good health and CMV-seronegative. Sequenced input: PBMCs. The CDR3 loop is CASSYSMAPGQETQYF. The CDR3 nucleotides are TGTGCCAGCAGTTACTCGATGGCCCCGGGCCAAGAGACCCAGTACTTC.